A selection of T cell receptor beta chains follows, all from one sample in a study of blood T cell repertoires in COVID-19. Sequencing was performed with immunoSEQ multiplex PCR; in TCRdb, only in-frame clones are kept and a portion is missing. The sample has 200,000 to 250,000 clones; 83% are singletons. Material for sequencing was PBMCs or T cells enriched from blood (not recorded which). The source is a woman between 45 and 65 years old who had been exposed to COVID-19. Both conserved end residues are part of each CDR3. D genes are given only for firm matches. Clone sizes are given selectively: once, few, many, or a class where the clone is expanded.

v_gene	abundance	j_gene	d_gene	CDR3aa	CDR3nt
TRBV27	-	TRBJ1-2	TRBD1	CASSLSGTGDYGYTF	TGTGCCAGCAGTTTATCTGGGACAGGGGACTATGGCTACACCTTC
TRBV5-4	-	TRBJ1-1	TRBD1	CASLDRVNTEAFF	TGTGCCAGCTTGGACAGGGTAAACACTGAAGCTTTCTTT
TRBV6-5	-	TRBJ1-2	TRBD1	CASRPPGQSYGYTF	TGTGCCAGCAGGCCCCCGGGACAGAGTTATGGCTACACCTTC
TRBV6-2/TRBV6-3	-	TRBJ2-3	-	CASSRGARTDTQYF	TGTGCCAGCAGTCGGGGGGCCCGCACAGATACGCAGTATTTT
TRBV7-3	-	TRBJ2-2	TRBD2	CASSLRTSGAKHTGELFF	TGTGCCAGCAGCCTGAGGACTAGCGGGGCGAAACACACCGGGGAGCTGTTTTTT
TRBV4-2	-	TRBJ2-5	TRBD2	CASSQAQGGETQYF	TGTGCCAGCAGCCAAGCGCAGGGAGGGGAGACCCAGTACTTC
TRBV27	-	TRBJ2-1	TRBD1	CASSFGTGGNEQFF	TGTGCCAGCAGTTTCGGGACAGGGGGCAATGAGCAGTTCTTC
TRBV5-6	-	TRBJ1-2	-	CASSLDGRYGYTF	TGTGCCAGCAGCTTGGACGGTCGGTATGGCTACACCTTC
TRBV7-9	-	TRBJ2-2	TRBD2	CASSFIVAGTGELFF	TGTGCCAGCAGCTTTATTGTAGCGGGGACCGGGGAGCTGTTTTTT
TRBV5-1	-	TRBJ1-5	TRBD1	CASPCDQTSGQEKNQPQHF	TGCGCCAGTCCGTGCGACCAAACTTCGGGACAGGAGAAGAATCAGCCCCAGCATTTT
TRBV6-5	-	TRBJ1-4	TRBD1	CASSSFAGGTLEKLFF	TGTGCCAGCAGTTCCTTTGCAGGGGGAACGCTAGAAAAACTGTTTTTT
TRBV3-1/TRBV3-2	few	TRBJ1-3	TRBD1	CASSPPGGSGNTIYF	TGTGCCAGCAGCCCCCCAGGGGGCTCTGGAAACACCATATATTTT
TRBV27	-	TRBJ2-7	-	CASSGGQFYEQYF	TGTGCCAGCAGCGGGGGACAGTTCTACGAGCAGTACTTC
TRBV5-1	-	TRBJ2-7	TRBD1	CASSLGGWSGTGAYEQYF	TGCGCCAGCAGCTTGGGGGGTTGGTCCGGGACAGGGGCCTACGAGCAGTACTTC
TRBV3-1/TRBV3-2	-	TRBJ2-3	-	CASSQVRQPKDTQYF	TGTGCCAGCAGCCAAGTGAGGCAGCCCAAGGATACGCAGTATTTT
TRBV18	-	TRBJ1-1	-	CASSPNRAWNTEAFF	TGTGCCAGCTCACCAAACAGGGCCTGGAACACTGAAGCTTTCTTT
TRBV6-2/TRBV6-3	-	TRBJ1-1	TRBD1	CASSYSAPGQGASFF	TGTGCCAGCAGTTACTCCGCTCCGGGACAGGGGGCATCTTTCTTT